These T cell receptor beta chains were read from a single sample in a study of T cells in Graves' hyperthyroidism and ophthalmopathy. TCRdb ran MiXCR on the multiplex PCR reads and lists one entry per CDR3 protein. The sample includes some 500,000 distinct CDR3 sequences, about 16% of them seen just once. The sequenced sample was blood. The receptors shown here come from a woman between 25 and 40 years old with Graves' ophthalmopathy. The CDR3 runs from the conserved cysteine through the conserved F or W. The order of the fields is J gene, V gene, clone size, D gene, CDR3 DNA, CDR3 protein. A D gene is named only where the DNA matches it firmly. The listing skips clone size in some rows; elsewhere it reads once, few, many or a size class.

J: TRBJ2-6
V: TRBV15
size: .
D: TRBD1
DNA: TGTGCCACCAGCCCAGGCGAGACAGGGTCTTCGTACTCTGGGGCCAACGTCCTGACTTTC
CDR3: CATSPGETGSSYSGANVLTF

J: TRBJ2-1
V: TRBV13
size: .
D: .
DNA: TGTGCCAGCAGCTTAGGATATCGGGCGGAAGTCGACAATGAGCAGTTCTTC
CDR3: CASSLGYRAEVDNEQFF

J: TRBJ1-2
V: TRBV14
size: .
D: TRBD1
DNA: TGTGCCAGCAGCCTCGGACAGGGAATGGGCTACACCTTC
CDR3: CASSLGQGMGYTF

J: TRBJ1-3
V: TRBV12-3/TRBV12-4
size: .
D: .
DNA: TGTGCCAGCAGTTTAGAGGGTACTGGAAACACCATATATTTT
CDR3: CASSLEGTGNTIYF

J: TRBJ2-1
V: TRBV24-1
size: few
D: TRBD1
DNA: TGTGCCACCAGTGGGGGGGACAGGGCTTACAATGAGCAGTTCTTC
CDR3: CATSGGDRAYNEQFF

J: TRBJ2-7
V: TRBV18
size: .
D: TRBD2
DNA: TGTGCCAGCTCCCCGACTAGCGGGATAAGGAGCTCCTACGAGCAGTACTTC
CDR3: CASSPTSGIRSSYEQYF

J: TRBJ1-3
V: TRBV30
size: many
D: .
DNA: TGTGCCTGGAGTGACGGGACCTCTGGAAACACCATATATTTT
CDR3: CAWSDGTSGNTIYF

J: TRBJ2-5
V: TRBV20-1
size: few
D: .
DNA: TGCAGTGCTAGACTCTTAGAGGCCCAGTACTTC
CDR3: CSARLLEAQYF

J: TRBJ2-7
V: TRBV28
size: .
D: .
DNA: TGTGCCAGCAGTTTGACAGACCCTCCCGAGCAGTACTTC
CDR3: CASSLTDPPEQYF

J: TRBJ2-2
V: TRBV7-3
size: few
D: .
DNA: TGTGCCAGCAGCAAAAGTCCCGGGGACACCGGGGAGCTGTTTTTT
CDR3: CASSKSPGDTGELFF

J: TRBJ2-3
V: TRBV6-1
size: few
D: .
DNA: TGTGCCAGCAGTTCCCTTCGGCGGCGCACAGATACGCAGTATTTT
CDR3: CASSSLRRRTDTQYF

J: TRBJ2-7
V: TRBV28
size: many
D: TRBD2
DNA: TGTGCCAGCATCACCCAGCGGGAGTCCCGCTACGAGCAGTACTTC
CDR3: CASITQRESRYEQYF

J: TRBJ2-3
V: TRBV28
size: .
D: TRBD2
DNA: TGTGCCACCCTAGCGGGGGGCCCAGATACGCAGTATTTT
CDR3: CATLAGGPDTQYF

J: TRBJ2-1
V: TRBV9
size: few
D: TRBD2
DNA: TGTGCCAGCAGCCCCCGCACACTAGCGGGAGACAATGAGCAGTTCTTC
CDR3: CASSPRTLAGDNEQFF

J: TRBJ1-1
V: TRBV19
size: .
D: .
DNA: TGTGCCAGTAGTACCCGGACGGTCAACACTGAAGCTTTCTTT
CDR3: CASSTRTVNTEAFF

J: TRBJ2-5
V: TRBV30
size: many
D: TRBD2
DNA: TGTGCCTGGACTAGCGGGGGGTTCGGGACCCAGTACTTC
CDR3: CAWTSGGFGTQYF

J: TRBJ2-1
V: TRBV6-1
size: many
D: TRBD1
DNA: TGTGCCAGCAGACCAACAGGGGGCGCTTACAATGAGCAGTTCTTC
CDR3: CASRPTGGAYNEQFF

J: TRBJ1-5
V: TRBV28
size: .
D: TRBD1
DNA: TGTGCCAGCAGCCATGACAGGGCCAGTTTCAATCAGCCCCAGCATTTT
CDR3: CASSHDRASFNQPQHF

J: TRBJ2-5
V: TRBV6-1
size: few
D: TRBD1
DNA: TGTGCCAGCAGAATGACAGGGAAGACCCAGTACTTC
CDR3: CASRMTGKTQYF

J: TRBJ2-3
V: TRBV11-2
size: .
D: TRBD2
DNA: TGCGCCAGCAGCCGCGGACTAGGCAGCACAGATACGCAGTATTTT
CDR3: CASSRGLGSTDTQYF

J: TRBJ2-7
V: TRBV4-1
size: .
D: .
DNA: TGCGCCAGCAGCCAAGGTGAAGGGGTCCACGAGCAGTACTTC
CDR3: CASSQGEGVHEQYF

J: TRBJ1-1
V: TRBV20-1
size: many
D: TRBD1
DNA: TGCAGTGCTCGACAGGGATCGAACACTGAAGCTTTCTTT
CDR3: CSARQGSNTEAFF